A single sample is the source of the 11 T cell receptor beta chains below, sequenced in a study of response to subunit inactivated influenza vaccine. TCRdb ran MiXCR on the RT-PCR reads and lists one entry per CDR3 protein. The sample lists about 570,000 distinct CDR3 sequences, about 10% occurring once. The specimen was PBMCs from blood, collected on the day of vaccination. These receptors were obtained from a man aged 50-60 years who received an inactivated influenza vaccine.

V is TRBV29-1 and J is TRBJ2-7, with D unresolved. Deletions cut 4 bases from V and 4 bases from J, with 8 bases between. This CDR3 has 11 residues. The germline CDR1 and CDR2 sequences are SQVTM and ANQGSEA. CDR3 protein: CSVVMGYEQYF. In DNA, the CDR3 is TGCAGCGTTGTTATGGGTTACGAGCAGTACTTC.

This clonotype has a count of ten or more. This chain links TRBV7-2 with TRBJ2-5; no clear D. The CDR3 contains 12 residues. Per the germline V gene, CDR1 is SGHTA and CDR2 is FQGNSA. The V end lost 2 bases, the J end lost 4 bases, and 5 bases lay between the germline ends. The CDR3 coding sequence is TGTGCCAGCAGCTTAATGCTAGAGACCCAGTACTTC. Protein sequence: CASSLMLETQYF.

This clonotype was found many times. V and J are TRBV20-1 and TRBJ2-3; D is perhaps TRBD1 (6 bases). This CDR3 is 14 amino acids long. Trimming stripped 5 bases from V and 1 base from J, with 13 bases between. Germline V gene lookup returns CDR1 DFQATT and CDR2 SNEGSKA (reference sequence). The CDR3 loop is CSADGQMGTDTQYF. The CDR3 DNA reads TGCAGTGCTGACGGACAGATGGGCACAGATACGCAGTATTTT.

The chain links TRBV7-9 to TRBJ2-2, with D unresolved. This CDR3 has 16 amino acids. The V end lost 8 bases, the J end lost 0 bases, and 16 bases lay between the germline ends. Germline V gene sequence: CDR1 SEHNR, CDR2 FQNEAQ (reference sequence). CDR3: CASGPFGPSNTGELFF. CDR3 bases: TGTGCCAGCGGCCCTTTCGGGCCCTCGAACACCGGGGAGCTGTTTTTT.

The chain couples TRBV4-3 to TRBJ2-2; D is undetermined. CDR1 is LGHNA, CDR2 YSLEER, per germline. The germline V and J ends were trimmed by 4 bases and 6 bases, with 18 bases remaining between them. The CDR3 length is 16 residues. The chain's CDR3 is CASSPRRQASAGELFF. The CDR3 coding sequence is TGCGCCAGCAGCCCACGTAGGCAGGCAAGCGCCGGGGAGCTGTTTTTT.

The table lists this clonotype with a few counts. CDR3 bases: TGTGCCACCCGACAAACAGATACGCAGTATTTT. It translates to CATRQTDTQYF. The V call is TRBV7-6, the J call TRBJ2-3; D call uncertain. Trimming pared 10 bases from V and 3 bases from J, leaving 8 bases between. This CDR3 region has 11 residues. Per the germline V gene, CDR1 is SGHVS and CDR2 is FNYEAQ.

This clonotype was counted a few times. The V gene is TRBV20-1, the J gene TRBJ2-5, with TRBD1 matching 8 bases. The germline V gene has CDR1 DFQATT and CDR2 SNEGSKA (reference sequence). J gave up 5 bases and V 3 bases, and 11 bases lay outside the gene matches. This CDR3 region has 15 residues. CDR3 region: CSARPLRGRWETQYF. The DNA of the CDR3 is TGCAGTGCTAGGCCCCTCAGGGGGCGGTGGGAGACCCAGTACTTC.

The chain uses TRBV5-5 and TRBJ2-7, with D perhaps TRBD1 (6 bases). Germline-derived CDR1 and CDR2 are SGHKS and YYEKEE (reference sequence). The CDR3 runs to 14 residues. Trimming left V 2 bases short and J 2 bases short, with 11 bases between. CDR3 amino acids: CASSFQTGAYEQYF. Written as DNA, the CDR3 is TGTGCCAGCAGCTTCCAGACAGGAGCCTACGAGCAGTACTTC.

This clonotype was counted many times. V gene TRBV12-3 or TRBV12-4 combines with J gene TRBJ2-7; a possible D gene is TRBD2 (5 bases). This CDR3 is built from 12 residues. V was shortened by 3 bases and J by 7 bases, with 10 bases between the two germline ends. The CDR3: CASSLGPGEQYF. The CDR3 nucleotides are TGTGCCAGCAGTTTGGGCCCGGGGGAGCAGTACTTC.

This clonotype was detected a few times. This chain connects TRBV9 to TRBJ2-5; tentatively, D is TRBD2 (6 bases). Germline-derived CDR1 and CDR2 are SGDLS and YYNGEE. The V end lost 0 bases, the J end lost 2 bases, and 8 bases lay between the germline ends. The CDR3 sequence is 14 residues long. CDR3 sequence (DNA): TGTGCCAGCAGCGTAGCGGGAGTACAAGAGACCCAGTACTTC. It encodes CASSVAGVQETQYF. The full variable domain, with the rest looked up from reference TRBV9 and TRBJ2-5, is DSGVTQTPKHLITATGQRVTLRCSPRSGDLSVYWYQQSLDQGLQFLIQYYNGEERAKGNILERFSAQQFPDLHSELNLSSLELGDSALYFCASSVAGVQETQYFGPGTRLLVL.

The chain's CDR3 is CASSLKSYNEQFF. The CDR3, as DNA: TGTGCCAGCTCGTTGAAATCCTACAATGAGCAGTTCTTC. The rearrangement links TRBV3-1 to TRBJ2-1, with D hard to call. The V end was cut by 8 bases, the J end by 1 base, with 9 bases between. This CDR3 is 13 amino acids long. The V gene's germline CDR1 is LGHDT and CDR2 YNNKEL (reference sequence).